Here is one T cell receptor (beta chain) with its context. The source of the sample is a study of blood T cell repertoires in COVID-19. Study-level background: Acute and convalescent COVID-19 specimens originated in the United States, Italy and Spain.

In the original processing: How many nucleated cells were present was estimated from reference gene primer amplification. Measured with immunoSEQ multiplex PCR; TCRdb has only the in-frame clones, and not every one. V, J and clone size are those of that table, while D and trimming were read from the DNA. The sample includes around 100,000 clones, roughly nine tenths of them seen just once. This CDR3 has 13 amino acids. Trimming removed 6 bases from V and 3 bases from J, with 12 bases in between. Looked up from germline, CDR1 is SEHNR and CDR2 is FQNEAQ (reference sequence). The V call is TRBV7-9, the J call TRBJ2-7; D gene unclear. The clonotype was recovered from a woman aged 80 or older in a cohort sampled during active COVID-19. Sequenced input: peripheral blood. In nucleotides, the CDR3 is TGTGCCAGCAGAATCGACACATACTACGAGCAGTACTTC. Translating it yields CASRIDTYYEQYF.